This T cell receptor (beta chain) was captured by sequencing in a study of blood T cell repertoires in COVID-19. The repertoire was sequenced with immunoSEQ multiplex PCR; TCRdb's copy has only in-frame clones and lacks some. This table holds roughly 60,000 clones, 75% to 85% found once. V lost 3 bases and J 3 bases, leaving 17 bases between the germline ends. CDR1 and CDR2 from the germline V gene are LGHNA and YNFKEQ. The CDR3 has 16 amino acids. Input material: peripheral blood. The chain recombines TRBV4-2 with TRBJ2-5; TRBD2 might be the D (7 bases). The receptor comes from a man at least 80 years old with acute or convalescent COVID-19. As DNA, the CDR3 is TGTGCCAGCAGCCAGGAAGGCGGGGGCGCCGAAGAGACCCAGTACTTC. Its translation: CASSQEGGGAEETQYF.